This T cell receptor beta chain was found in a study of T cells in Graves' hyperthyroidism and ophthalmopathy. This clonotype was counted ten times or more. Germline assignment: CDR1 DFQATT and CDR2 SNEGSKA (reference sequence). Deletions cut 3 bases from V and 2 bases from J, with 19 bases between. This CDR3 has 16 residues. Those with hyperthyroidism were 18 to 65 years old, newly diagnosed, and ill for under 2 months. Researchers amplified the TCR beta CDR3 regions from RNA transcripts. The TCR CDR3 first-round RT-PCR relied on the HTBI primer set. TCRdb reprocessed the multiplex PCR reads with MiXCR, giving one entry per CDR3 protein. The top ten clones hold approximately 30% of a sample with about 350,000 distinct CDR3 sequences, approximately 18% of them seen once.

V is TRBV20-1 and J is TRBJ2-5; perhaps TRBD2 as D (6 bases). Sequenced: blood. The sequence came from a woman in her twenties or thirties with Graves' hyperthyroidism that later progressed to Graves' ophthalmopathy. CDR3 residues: CSARAGLPRSQETQYF. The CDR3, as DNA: TGCAGTGCTAGGGCGGGACTCCCCAGATCACAAGAGACCCAGTACTTC.